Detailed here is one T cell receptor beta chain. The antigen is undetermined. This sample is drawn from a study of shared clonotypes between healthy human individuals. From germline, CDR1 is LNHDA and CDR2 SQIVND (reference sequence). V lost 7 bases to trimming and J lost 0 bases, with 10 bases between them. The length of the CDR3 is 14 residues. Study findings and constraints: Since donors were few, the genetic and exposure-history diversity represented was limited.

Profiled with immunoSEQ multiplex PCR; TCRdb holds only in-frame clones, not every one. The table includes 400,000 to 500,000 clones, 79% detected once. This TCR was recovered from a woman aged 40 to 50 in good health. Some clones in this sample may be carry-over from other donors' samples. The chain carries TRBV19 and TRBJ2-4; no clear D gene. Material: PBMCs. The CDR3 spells CASTQVGAKNIQYF. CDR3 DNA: TGTGCCAGTACCCAGGTGGGAGCCAAAAACATTCAGTACTTC.